Following are 24 T cell receptor beta chains from one sample sequenced in a study of response to subunit inactivated influenza vaccine. TCRdb re-analysed the RT-PCR reads in MiXCR, keeping a single row per CDR3 protein. The profile shows over 150,000 distinct CDR3 sequences, approximately 14% of them singletons. Sequenced here: CD8+ T cells sorted from PBMCs, sampled 5 days after vaccination. The receptor set was obtained from a man aged 50-59 years who received an inactivated influenza vaccine.

The rearrangement joins TRBV13 to TRBJ1-6; possible D gene TRBD1, 6 bases. This CDR3 has 15 residues. Trimming shortened V by 10 bases and J by 8 bases, and 21 bases separated the two germline ends. CDR1 is PRHDT and CDR2 is FYEKMQ in the germline V gene (reference sequence). The CDR3 sequence is CATALQAGADSPLHF. Here the CDR3 DNA reads TGTGCCACTGCGCTACAGGCAGGGGCGGATTCACCCCTCCACTTT.

This chain uses TRBV5-1 with TRBJ2-7; 9 bases are shared with TRBD2. Germline CDR1 reads SGHRS; CDR2 reads YFSETQ. The CDR3 spans 16 residues. After removal of 4 bases from V and 2 bases from J, the junction contained 10 bases not matched to a gene. In DNA form, the CDR3 reads TGCGCCAGCAGCCCTGTGTCCCTAGCGGGGACCTACGAGCAGTACTTC. Translated, it gives CASSPVSLAGTYEQYF.

This chain joins TRBV28 and TRBJ2-1, with 7 nucleotides matching TRBD2. From germline, CDR1 is MDHEN and CDR2 SYDVKM. The ends lost 1 base at V and 0 bases at J; junction bases unmatched: 3. The CDR3 has 16 amino acids. The CDR3 region is CASSLFREGSYNEQFF. The CDR3 DNA follows: TGTGCCAGCAGTTTATTCAGGGAGGGCTCCTACAATGAGCAGTTCTTC.

This clonotype appeared a few times. The J gene is TRBJ2-2, the V gene TRBV3-1; D remains ambiguous. Germline CDR1 LGHDT, CDR2 YNNKEL (reference sequence). The CDR3 covers 16 residues. Trimming left V 5 bases short and J 4 bases short, with 17 bases between. The CDR3 reads CASSYGPSRATGELFF. The CDR3 DNA sequence: TGTGCCAGCAGCTATGGGCCGAGCCGGGCCACCGGGGAGCTGTTTTTT.

This clonotype was counted many times. The chain recombines TRBV15 with TRBJ2-7; 8 nucleotides agree with TRBD2. V gave up 5 bases and J gave up 2 bases; unmatched junction bases: 5. Germline values: CDR1 LNHNV, CDR2 YYDKDF (reference sequence). The CDR3 sequence is 14 residues long. The CDR3 nucleotides are TGTGCCACCAGCGAGTTAGCGGGGCCCTACGAGCAGTACTTC. This encodes CATSELAGPYEQYF. The complete variable domain, with remaining parts taken from reference TRBV15 and TRBJ2-7, reads DAMVIQNPRYQVTQFGKPVTLSCSQTLNHNVMYWYQQKSSQAPKLLFHYYDKDFNNEADTPDNFQSRRPNTSFCFLDIRSPGLGDTAMYLCATSELAGPYEQYFGPGTRLTVT.

This clonotype has more than one count but fewer than ten. The chain has TRBV27 and TRBJ2-1; perhaps TRBD2 as D (6 bases). The germline CDR1 and CDR2 sequences are MNHEY and SMNVEV (reference sequence). V shed 0 bases and J shed 1 base, with 10 bases lying between them. The CDR3 spans 16 residues. This chain's CDR3 is CASSLSGGWSYNEQFF. The DNA for the CDR3 is TGTGCCAGCAGTTTATCGGGGGGTTGGTCCTACAATGAGCAGTTCTTC.

This clonotype was seen a few times. CDR3 nucleotides: TGTGCCAGCAGTTACAACCTAGCTAGCTCCTACAATGAGCAGTTCTTC. This encodes CASSYNLASSYNEQFF. The chain links TRBV6-2 or TRBV6-3 to TRBJ2-1, with D possibly TRBD2 on 5 matching bases. V was trimmed by 2 bases and J by 0 bases, leaving 11 bases between them. The CDR3 is 16 amino acids. The germline V gene encodes CDR1 MNHEY and CDR2 SVGEGT.

The V gene is TRBV12-3 or TRBV12-4, the J gene TRBJ1-5; the D gene is possibly TRBD1 (5 bases). There are 15 residues in the CDR3. V lost 6 bases and J lost 2, with 14 bases in between. The CDR3 region is CASSGDGNGNQPQHF. The CDR3 coding sequence is TGTGCCAGCAGCGGGGACGGAAATGGCAATCAGCCCCAGCATTTT.

This clonotype turned up a few times. This sequence joins TRBV4-1 and TRBJ1-1; D not resolved. Germline V CDR1 and CDR2: MGHRA, YSYEKL. This CDR3 is 13 amino acids long. V was shortened by 1 base and J by 5 bases, with 8 bases between the two germline ends. CDR3 protein: CASSQGASTEAFF. The CDR3 bases are TGCGCCAGCAGCCAAGGGGCGAGTACTGAAGCTTTCTTT.

This rearrangement joins TRBV7-2 to TRBJ2-7, with D possibly TRBD2 on 6 matching bases. From germline, CDR1 is SGHTA and CDR2 FQGNSA. CDR3 size: 17 residues. The ends were cut back, 0 bases at V and 2 bases at J, with 17 bases in the middle. The DNA of the CDR3 is TGTGCCAGCAGCTTAGCACCGCCGGGACTTATAACCTACGAGCAGTACTTC. It codes for CASSLAPPGLITYEQYF.

The table lists this clonotype with many counts. The chain employs TRBV7-9 and TRBJ2-1; 10 bases agree with TRBD2. The CDR3 extends over 15 amino acids. In germline, CDR1 is SEHNR, CDR2 FQNEAQ (reference sequence). V lost 4 bases, J lost 3 bases, and 3 bases stayed unmatched. The CDR3: CASSSAGGYYNEQFF. The CDR3 DNA reads TGTGCCAGCAGCTCAGCGGGAGGGTACTACAATGAGCAGTTCTTC.

This clonotype has more than one count but fewer than ten. The CDR3 is CASSFGGVRGYTF. CDR3 in DNA: TGTGCCAGCAGTTTTGGTGGGGTCCGTGGCTACACCTTC. The J gene is TRBJ1-2, the V gene TRBV12-3 or TRBV12-4, with D unresolved. V lost 3 bases, J lost 7 bases, and 12 bases lay in between. CDR3 size: 13 residues.

This clonotype was detected a few times. The chain is built from TRBV15 and TRBJ2-3; D ambiguous. The germline gives CDR1 LNHNV, CDR2 YYDKDF (reference sequence). The CDR3 consists of 12 residues. Trimming took 1 base from V and 2 from J, leaving 1 base between them. CDR3 sequence: CATSRVTDTQYF. The CDR3 DNA reads as TGTGCCACCAGCAGAGTCACAGATACGCAGTATTTT.

This rearrangement joins TRBV7-6 to TRBJ2-1; 7 bases are a match to TRBD2. In germline, CDR1 is SGHVS, CDR2 FNYEAQ. The ends lost 1 base at V and 4 bases at J; junction bases unmatched: 7. The CDR3 runs 16 residues. CDR3 protein: CASSLVSGESYNEQFF. The CDR3 DNA follows: TGTGCCAGCAGCTTAGTAAGCGGGGAGAGTTACAATGAGCAGTTCTTC.

There are many counts of this clonotype. V gene TRBV12-3 or TRBV12-4 combines with J gene TRBJ2-7; the D is unclear. This CDR3 is 15 amino acids long. The germline V and J ends were trimmed by 5 bases and 5 bases, with 19 bases remaining between them. CDR3 amino acids: CASSGSGPLRNEQYF. The CDR3 region has the DNA TGTGCCAGCAGTGGCTCCGGGCCCCTGAGAAACGAGCAGTACTTC.

There are a few counts of this clonotype. The chain carries TRBV27 and TRBJ2-1, with 12 bases that match TRBD2. This CDR3 contains 13 residues. Germline V CDR1 and CDR2: MNHEY, SMNVEV (reference sequence). The ends lost 5 bases at V and 10 bases at J; junction bases unmatched: 3. CDR3 region: CASSLGLAGEQFF. In nucleotides, the CDR3 is TGTGCCAGCAGTCTAGGACTAGCGGGAGAGCAGTTCTTC.

This sequence joins TRBV20-1 and TRBJ2-7; D might be TRBD2 (5 bases). The germline V and J ends were trimmed by 7 bases and 1 base, with 17 bases remaining between them. The CDR3 consists of 14 residues. CDR1 is DFQATT and CDR2 is SNEGSKA in the germline V gene (reference sequence). CDR3: CSGRPGMGSYEQYF. CDR3 bases: TGCAGTGGAAGACCCGGGATGGGTTCCTACGAGCAGTACTTC.

In this sample, this clonotype turned up many times. The chain has TRBV20-1 and TRBJ1-2, with D uncertain. The CDR3 length is 11 residues. Germline V gene sequence: CDR1 DFQATT, CDR2 SNEGSKA (reference sequence). V was clipped by 6 bases and J by 2 bases, with 7 bases between them. CDR3 coding DNA: TGCAGTGCCCCGGACAACTATGGCTACACCTTC. It specifies CSAPDNYGYTF.

This clonotype was seen more than once but under ten times. This chain connects TRBV3-1 to TRBJ2-7; D is undetermined. This CDR3 is 12 amino acids long. The V end was cut by 4 bases, the J end by 5 bases, with 9 bases between. Looked up from germline, CDR1 is LGHDT and CDR2 is YNNKEL (reference sequence). CDR3 sequence reads: CASSLWVHEQYF. Written as DNA, the CDR3 is TGTGCCAGCAGCCTCTGGGTCCACGAGCAGTACTTC.

V and J are TRBV10-3 and TRBJ2-7, with TRBD1 matching 9 bases. V dropped 3 bases and J dropped 3; count of bases not matched to a gene: 6. The germline gives CDR1 ENHRY, CDR2 SYGVKD. The CDR3 contains 15 residues. This CDR3 is CAISDQPGQGYEQYF. CDR3 sequence (DNA): TGTGCCATCAGTGATCAACCGGGACAGGGCTACGAGCAGTACTTC.

The sample holds a few counts of this clonotype. The DNA for the CDR3 is TGTGCCAGCAGCGTAAGTTGGCAGGGGAAGACTGAAGCTTTCTTT. Its protein product is CASSVSWQGKTEAFF. The rearrangement joins TRBV9 to TRBJ1-1; the D gene is possibly TRBD1 (6 bases). Trimming left V 1 base short and J 5 bases short, with 15 bases between. The germline gives CDR1 SGDLS, CDR2 YYNGEE. The CDR3 contains 15 residues.

The rearrangement joins TRBV7-9 to TRBJ2-3; TRBD2 matches 8 bases. CDR1 SEHNR and CDR2 FQNEAQ come from the germline V gene (reference sequence). The trim removed 1 base at V and 5 bases at J, leaving 11 bases unmatched. This CDR3 contains 17 residues. The CDR3 loop reads CASSLVLLSGTGDTQYF. The CDR3 nucleotides read TGTGCCAGCAGCTTAGTGCTCCTTAGCGGGACCGGAGATACGCAGTATTTT. Based on the CDR3 plus reference TRBV7-9 and TRBJ2-3, the full variable domain is DTGVSQNPRHKITKRGQNVTFRCDPISEHNRLYWYRQTLGQGPEFLTYFQNEAQLEKSRLLSDRFSAERPKGSFSTLEIQRTEQGDSAMYLCASSLVLLSGTGDTQYFGPGTRLTVL.

In its sample, this clonotype was seen a few times. V gene TRBV20-1 combines with J gene TRBJ1-1, with D perhaps TRBD1 (6 bases). The CDR3 runs to 15 residues. V was cut by 3 bases and J by 3 bases, with 17 bases left in between. Germline V gene data show CDR1 as DFQATT and CDR2 as SNEGSKA (reference sequence). The CDR3 nucleotides are TGCAGTGCTAGCCACCCACAGGGATTGGACACTGAAGCTTTCTTT. Protein product: CSASHPQGLDTEAFF.

Ten or more counts support this clonotype. The chain uses TRBV29-1 and TRBJ2-7, with 10 positions matching TRBD2. With 4 bases clipped from V and 5 bases from J, the junction kept 8 bases outside the gene matches. The germline CDR1 and CDR2 sequences are SQVTM and ANQGSEA. The CDR3 consists of 14 residues. The CDR3 DNA is TGCAGCGTTGCCTCTAGCGGGAGTCCCCACGAGCAGTACTTC. This encodes CSVASSGSPHEQYF.